Listed here are 23 T cell receptor beta chains from one sample, sequenced in a study of blood T cells in healthy people across ages. With a J-beta primer mix and a sample-barcoded 5' primer, a second PCR ran roughly 7 to 11 cycles. MiXCR, run by TCRdb on the 5' RACE reads, gives a single entry per CDR3 protein. The data hold hundreds of thousands of distinct CDR3 sequences, with approximately 48% observed a single time. Material: blood. These TCRs come from a man between 60 and 75 years old in good health.

This clonotype was found a few times. The rearrangement uses TRBV6-1 and TRBJ2-5, with 7 bases identical to TRBD1. Germline CDR1 reads MNHNS; CDR2 reads SASEGT. With V trimmed by 6 bases and J by 5 bases, 9 bases remained unmatched. The CDR3 has 14 residues. In DNA form, the CDR3 reads TGTGCCAGCAGCCGAGGGACAGAGGAGGAGACCCAGTACTTC. This encodes CASSRGTEEETQYF.

This clonotype was seen a few times. The rearrangement joins TRBV5-1 to TRBJ1-1; perhaps TRBD1 as D (6 bases). Between the trimmed V and J ends, which lost 0 bases and 4 bases, there was a span of 10 bases. CDR3 length equals 14 residues. The V gene's germline CDR1 is SGHRS and CDR2 YFSETQ. The CDR3 DNA reads TGCGCCAGCAGCTTGGAGGGGGGACCCACTGAAGCTTTCTTT. Its translation: CASSLEGGPTEAFF.

This clonotype occurred a few times. The V and J genes are TRBV4-1 and TRBJ2-3, with unresolved D. The CDR3 loop spans 15 amino acids. Per germline, CDR1 MGHRA and CDR2 YSYEKL. Trimming left V 2 bases short and J 0 bases short, with 9 bases between. For the CDR3, the DNA is TGCGCCAGCAGCCAACTCCCCTCTAGCACAGATACGCAGTATTTT. Residues: CASSQLPSSTDTQYF.

The chain is built from TRBV5-1 and TRBJ2-5; D uncertain. This CDR3 contains 15 residues. V was cut by 0 bases and J by 11 bases, with 20 bases left in between. Looked up from germline, CDR1 is SGHRS and CDR2 is YFSETQ. The CDR3 region has the DNA TGCGCCAGCAGCTTGGGGCCATTAGTAGGAAATGAGCAGTACTTC. This encodes CASSLGPLVGNEQYF. Combining the CDR3 with reference TRBV5-1 and TRBJ2-5 gives the whole variable domain KAGVTQTPRYLIKTRGQQVTLSCSPISGHRSVSWYQQTPGQGLQFLFEYFSETQRNKGNFPGRFSGRQFSNSRSEMNVSTLELGDSALYLCASSLGPLVGNEQYFGPGTRLLVL.

J is TRBJ2-5 and V is TRBV20-1; D remains ambiguous. Germline V CDR1 and CDR2: DFQATT, SNEGSKA (reference sequence). The CDR3 has 14 residues. Trimming took off 2 bases at V and 4 bases at J, with 14 bases between the two ends. In nucleotides, the CDR3 is TGCAGTGCTAGATTCGTGAGCCCGCGAGAGACCCAGTACTTC. Encoded protein: CSARFVSPRETQYF.

For this clonotype: The DNA is omitted, as the CDR3 cannot be located on it reliably, and the CDR3 follows TCRdb's listing. The chain couples TRBV12-3 or TRBV12-4 to TRBJ2-2; whether TRBD1, the table's D call, matches the DNA was not checked. The CDR3 adds up to 15 amino acids, both ends counted. The CDR3 here is CASRGTGFGAGELFF.

The chain is built from TRBV12-3 or TRBV12-4 and TRBJ1-5, with TRBD1 identical over 9 bases. Trimming at V came to 5 bases and at J to 3 bases, leaving 5 bases not matched to a gene. The CDR3 loop spans 15 amino acids. The CDR3 protein is CASSAGQGNNQPQHF. Written as DNA, the CDR3 is TGTGCCAGCAGTGCGGGACAGGGCAACAATCAGCCCCAGCATTTT.

The J gene is TRBJ2-3, the V gene TRBV24-1; 7 bases map to TRBD1. Germline CDR1 is KGHDR and CDR2 is SFDVKD. CDR3 length equals 15 residues. V dropped 5 bases and J dropped 2; count of bases not matched to a gene: 6. This CDR3 reads CATSAGQAITDTQYF. CDR3 DNA sequence: TGTGCCACCAGTGCCGGACAGGCGATCACAGATACGCAGTATTTT.

This clonotype was counted only a few times. The rearrangement uses TRBV20-1 and TRBJ1-4; no clear D. Germline V lookup: CDR1 DFQATT, CDR2 SNEGSKA (reference sequence). The CDR3 contains 13 residues. V lost 3 bases, J lost 6 bases, and 11 bases lay in between. The CDR3 DNA follows: TGCAGTGCTAGGCGAAGGGTTGATGAAAAACTGTTTTTT. It is translated as CSARRRVDEKLFF.

Concerning this clonotype itself: This clone may be a read error of a much larger clone one base away. The CDR3 DNA follows: TGTGCCGTTCTACCCATCCGCGAGGGATACGATGGCTACACCTTC. Protein: CAVLPIREGYDGYTF. The V gene is TRBV28, the J gene TRBJ1-2; D not resolved. The CDR3 covers 15 residues. Per the germline V gene, CDR1 is MDHEN and CDR2 is SYDVKM. The ends were cut back, 11 bases at V and 6 bases at J, with 25 bases in the middle.

The rearrangement links TRBV4-1 to TRBJ2-4; D not certain. There are 15 residues in the CDR3. CDR1 is MGHRA, CDR2 YSYEKL, per germline. V lost 9 bases, J lost 1 base, and 16 bases lay in between. CDR3 bases: TGCGCCAGTAAAAGAACGACCGCGGCCAAAAACATTCAGTACTTC. Amino acid sequence: CASKRTTAAKNIQYF.

The rearrangement joins TRBV10-1 to TRBJ2-2; 9 nucleotides align to TRBD1. This CDR3 region has 16 residues. The V gene's germline CDR1 is WNHNN and CDR2 SYGVQD (reference sequence). The trim removed 8 bases at V and 6 bases at J, leaving 13 bases unmatched. DNA of the CDR3: TGCGCCAGCCCCCCGCGGGGACAGGGACCCCCCGGGGAGCTGTTTTTT. Its translation is CASPPRGQGPPGELFF.

The rearrangement links TRBV29-1 to TRBJ2-6; 7 bases agree with TRBD1. CDR1 is SQVTM and CDR2 is ANQGSEA in the germline V gene. The trim removed 2 bases at V and 1 base at J, leaving 8 bases unmatched. This CDR3 contains 17 residues. The CDR3 here is CSVEYTGTESGANVLTF. DNA of the CDR3: TGCAGCGTTGAATATACAGGGACAGAATCTGGGGCCAACGTCCTGACTTTC.

The gene calls are TRBV24-1 and TRBJ2-1; 9 bases match TRBD2. Germline lookup yields CDR1 KGHDR and CDR2 SFDVKD. This CDR3 contains 16 residues. Losses at the gene ends were 4 bases for V and 6 bases for J; bases not matched to a gene: 9. In DNA form, the CDR3 reads TGTGCCACCAGTGACCCCCGCGCGGGGGGGCCCAATGAGCAGTTCTTC. Protein sequence: CATSDPRAGGPNEQFF.

The rearrangement links TRBV7-6 to TRBJ2-3; D might be TRBD1 (5 bases). The CDR3 is 15 residues long. Deletions cut 1 base from V and 1 base from J, with 9 bases between. Germline-derived CDR1 and CDR2 are SGHVS and FNYEAQ. CDR3 sequence (DNA): TGTGCCAGCAGCTTAGACCCCAGGGGCACAGATACGCAGTATTTT. It yields the protein CASSLDPRGTDTQYF. The full variable domain, its missing parts supplied by reference TRBV7-6 and TRBJ2-3, is GAGVSQSPRYKVTKRGQDVALRCDPISGHVSLYWYRQALGQGPEFLTYFNYEAQQDKSGLPNDRFSAERPEGSISTLTIQRTEQRDSAMYRCASSLDPRGTDTQYFGPGTRLTVL.

The CDR3 DNA sequence: TGTGCCAGCAGCCCGCTCCCGGGAGCCACCTACAATGAGCAGTACTTC. It translates to CASSPLPGATYNEQYF. The chain employs TRBV14 and TRBJ2-7; D is perhaps TRBD2 (6 bases). CDR1 is SGHDN, CDR2 FVKESK, per germline. V lost 4 bases to trimming and J lost 7 bases, with 23 bases between them. This CDR3 region has 16 residues.

V gene TRBV27 combines with J gene TRBJ1-5; unclear D gene. Trimming took 5 bases from V and 4 from J, leaving 12 bases between them. Germline V CDR1 and CDR2: MNHEY, SMNVEV (reference sequence). The CDR3 extends over 14 amino acids. In nucleotides, the CDR3 is TGTGCCAGCAGTACCCTTGGGTCTAATCAGCCCCAGCATTTT. It translates to CASSTLGSNQPQHF.

The chain couples TRBV18 to TRBJ2-5; 7 positions match TRBD2. This CDR3 contains 14 residues. In germline, CDR1 is KGHSH, CDR2 LQKENI. V lost 6 bases, J lost 11 bases, and 15 bases stayed unmatched. Written as DNA, the CDR3 is TGTGCCAGCTCCCCCGGGACTACCCACAATGAGCAGTACTTC. Translated: CASSPGTTHNEQYF.

The count of this clonotype is one. The J gene is TRBJ1-3, the V gene TRBV7-2, with D hard to call. Deletions cut 1 base from V and 4 bases from J, with 14 bases between. The CDR3 runs 16 residues. CDR1 is SGHTA, CDR2 FQGNSA, per germline. The CDR3, as DNA: TGTGCCAGCAGCTTAGAGTGGGCCCTAGGAGGAAACACCATATATTTT. Translating gives CASSLEWALGGNTIYF.

CDR3 sequence: CATKEALTNNEKLFF. For the CDR3, the DNA is TGTGCCACCAAAGAGGCTCTAACGAACAATGAAAAACTGTTTTTT. The genes are TRBV10-3 and TRBJ1-4, with no clear D. The germline gives CDR1 ENHRY, CDR2 SYGVKD. The CDR3 consists of 15 residues. V was clipped by 10 bases and J by 5 bases, with 20 bases between them.

J is TRBJ2-3 and V is TRBV4-1; 13 bases line up with TRBD2. V shed 1 base and J 3 bases; nucleotides not matched to a gene: 7. This CDR3 is built from 18 residues. Germline V CDR1 and CDR2: MGHRA, YSYEKL. The DNA of the CDR3 is TGCGCCAGCAGCCAAGCGAGGACTAGCGGGGGAGAAACAGATACGCAGTATTTT. It encodes CASSQARTSGGETDTQYF.

A few counts support this clonotype. The J gene is TRBJ1-2, the V gene TRBV5-1; 7 nucleotides line up with TRBD1. The CDR3 is 16 amino acids. Trimming at V came to 5 bases and at J to 3 bases, leaving 13 bases not matched to a gene. Germline V gene lookup returns CDR1 SGHRS and CDR2 YFSETQ. CDR3 coding DNA: TGCGCCAGCAGGGCCAGACAGGGAGGAATCGACTATGGCTACACCTTC. Translation: CASRARQGGIDYGYTF. The full variable domain, with the rest looked up from reference TRBV5-1 and TRBJ1-2, is KAGVTQTPRYLIKTRGQQVTLSCSPISGHRSVSWYQQTPGQGLQFLFEYFSETQRNKGNFPGRFSGRQFSNSRSEMNVSTLELGDSALYLCASRARQGGIDYGYTFGSGTRLTVV.

This clonotype was seen a handful of times. The V and J genes are TRBV7-9 and TRBJ2-1; 12 bases fit TRBD2. Germline V lookup: CDR1 SEHNR, CDR2 FQNEAQ (reference sequence). The CDR3 extends over 16 amino acids. V shed 5 bases, J shed 4 bases, and the junction held 6 bases outside the gene matches. The CDR3 reads CASSPRTSGDYNEQFF. The CDR3 DNA reads TGTGCCAGCAGCCCAAGGACTAGCGGGGATTACAATGAGCAGTTCTTC.